One sample yielded the 21 T cell receptor beta chains listed below, sequenced in a study of cytomegalovirus exposure and HLA in healthy donors. It was with 60 Vbeta and 13 Jbeta primers that the PCR ran. Using immunoSEQ multiplex PCR, the repertoire was profiled, and TCRdb retains in-frame clones only, with some absent. The data contain 95,000 to 130,000 clones, around 10% of them singletons. Sequencing used PBMCs. The source of these receptors is a man aged 25-40 years in good health and CMV-seronegative.

This rearrangement joins TRBV7-6 to TRBJ2-1, with a tentative D call TRBD2 (6 bases). Germline V gene data show CDR1 as SGHVS and CDR2 as FNYEAQ. Between the trimmed V and J ends, which lost 3 bases and 0 bases, there was a span of 12 bases. The CDR3 length is 16 residues. CDR3 sequence: CASSFPGVSSYNEQFF. For the CDR3, the DNA is TGTGCCAGCAGCTTCCCGGGGGTTAGCTCCTACAATGAGCAGTTCTTC.

In this sample, this clone turned up a few times. This sequence joins TRBV20-1 and TRBJ2-7; D remains ambiguous. CDR3 size: 11 residues. Germline CDR1 DFQATT, CDR2 SNEGSKA (reference sequence). V lost 1 base and J 6 bases, leaving 7 bases between the germline ends. CDR3: CSARGSSEQYF. CDR3 sequence (DNA): TGCAGTGCTAGAGGATCCAGCGAGCAGTACTTC.

Only a few counts were recorded for this clone. This chain links TRBV4-1 with TRBJ1-5, with TRBD1 as a possible D gene (6 bases). V was clipped by 4 bases and J by 5 bases, with 18 bases between them. CDR3 length: 16 residues. Germline CDR1 and CDR2: MGHRA and YSYEKL. The CDR3 coding sequence is TGCGCCAGCAGCCCTACGGGGGGCAGGGTCTATCAGCCCCAGCATTTT. Translating gives CASSPTGGRVYQPQHF.

V usage is TRBV6-5 and J usage is TRBJ1-3, with 7 positions matching TRBD1. This CDR3 region has 15 residues. The germline gives CDR1 MNHEY, CDR2 SVGAGI. The V gene end was trimmed by 6 bases and the J gene end by 0 bases; junction bases not matched to a gene: 5. CDR3 nucleotide sequence: TGTGCCAGCAGCAGACAGGGATCCTCTGGAAACACCATATATTTT. This gives the protein CASSRQGSSGNTIYF.

In its sample, this clone was seen a few times. The chain employs TRBV14 and TRBJ1-2; 7 bases fit TRBD1. Looked up from germline, CDR1 is SGHDN and CDR2 is FVKESK. This CDR3 region has 16 residues. V gave up 0 bases and J gave up 4 bases; unmatched junction bases: 8. The CDR3 is CASSQEEGARAYGYTF. For the CDR3, the DNA is TGTGCCAGCAGCCAAGAGGAGGGGGCGCGGGCCTATGGCTACACCTTC.

This clone appeared a few times. The rearrangement joins TRBV7-2 to TRBJ2-3; possible D gene TRBD1, 6 bases. The CDR3 contains 12 residues. Trimming shortened V by 4 bases and J by 5 bases, and 7 bases separated the two germline ends. Germline CDR1 SGHTA, CDR2 FQGNSA. CDR3 sequence (DNA): TGTGCCAGCAGCTCACAGGGAGATACGCAGTATTTT. Translated, it gives CASSSQGDTQYF.

This chain connects TRBV7-2 to TRBJ1-1; possibly TRBD1 for D (6 bases). This CDR3 is 16 amino acids long. Trimming took off 1 base at V and 0 bases at J, with 12 bases between the two ends. Germline CDR1 reads SGHTA; CDR2 reads FQGNSA. CDR3 in amino acids: CASSLEAGALNTEAFF. CDR3 DNA sequence: TGTGCCAGCAGCTTAGAGGCAGGGGCCTTGAACACTGAAGCTTTCTTT.

This chain uses TRBV19 with TRBJ2-2; 11 bases agree with TRBD2. Per the germline V gene, CDR1 is LNHDA and CDR2 is SQIVND (reference sequence). The ends lost 5 bases at V and 4 bases at J; junction bases unmatched: 9. CDR3 length: 17 amino acids. The CDR3 here is CASSPVTSGVGTGELFF. CDR3 bases: TGTGCCAGTAGTCCCGTGACTAGCGGGGTGGGCACCGGGGAGCTGTTTTTT.

This chain joins TRBV7-6 and TRBJ2-3; D is undetermined. The CDR3 is 15 residues long. Trimming shortened V by 3 bases and J by 2 bases, and 12 bases separated the two germline ends. The germline V gene has CDR1 SGHVS and CDR2 FNYEAQ. The CDR3 DNA reads as TGTGCCAGCAGCTTTGGTACTTCTATCACAGATACGCAGTATTTT. Its translation: CASSFGTSITDTQYF.

This clone turned up a few times. The chain joins TRBV5-1 to TRBJ2-7, with D possibly being TRBD1 (6 bases). This CDR3 is 13 amino acids long. V lost 10 bases and J lost 3, with 17 bases in between. Germline CDR1 SGHRS, CDR2 YFSETQ. The CDR3 coding sequence is TGCGCCCCCCTAGGACAGCCGCACTACGAGCAGTACTTC. Translation: CAPLGQPHYEQYF.

V is TRBV18 and J is TRBJ2-3; 7 nucleotides match TRBD2. V lost 3 bases, J lost 3 bases, and 6 bases stayed unmatched. From germline, CDR1 is KGHSH and CDR2 LQKENI. CDR3 size: 15 residues. CDR3 sequence: CASSPAGLPTDTQYF. DNA of the CDR3: TGTGCCAGCTCACCGGCGGGACTACCTACAGATACGCAGTATTTT.

This clone appeared a few times. The chain employs TRBV2 and TRBJ2-7, with 9 nucleotides matching TRBD1. The CDR3 is 14 residues long. The V gene end was trimmed by 4 bases and the J gene end by 0 bases; junction bases not matched to a gene: 1. Germline V gene sequence: CDR1 SNHLY, CDR2 FYNNEI. CDR3 coding DNA: TGTGCCAGCAGTGGACAGGGGGGCTCCTACGAGCAGTACTTC. Encoded protein: CASSGQGGSYEQYF.

The genes are TRBV5-1 and TRBJ2-7; tentative D call: TRBD1 (6 bases). CDR1 and CDR2 (germline): SGHRS, YFSETQ. The CDR3 is 13 residues long. Trimming stripped 7 bases from V and 2 bases from J, with 13 bases between. CDR3 bases: TGCGCCAGCGGGCGGACAGAGACCTACGAGCAGTACTTC. It encodes CASGRTETYEQYF.

This clone was counted a few times. This chain uses TRBV7-8 with TRBJ1-1, with a tentative D call TRBD1 (6 bases). There are 14 residues in the CDR3. Germline lookup yields CDR1 SGHVS and CDR2 FQNEAQ. V was pared by 4 bases and J by 4 bases, with 13 bases between. CDR3 coding DNA: TGTGCCAGCAGCTCACGGCAGGGGCGCACTGAAGCTTTCTTT. Its translation is CASSSRQGRTEAFF.

This chain connects TRBV11-3 to TRBJ2-3, with 8 nucleotides matching TRBD2. The CDR3 contains 15 residues. With V trimmed by 4 bases and J by 6 bases, 9 bases remained unmatched. Germline lookup yields CDR1 SGHNT and CDR2 YENEEA. The CDR3, as DNA: TGTGCCAGCAGCTGGTCTGAGCGGGGGAGGGATACGCAGTATTTT. Its protein product is CASSWSERGRDTQYF.

This chain joins TRBV7-8 and TRBJ1-3; D is uncertain. This CDR3 has 14 amino acids. Trimming took 0 bases from V and 8 from J, leaving 11 bases between them. Germline V gene sequence: CDR1 SGHVS, CDR2 FQNEAQ. The DNA of the CDR3 is TGTGCCAGCAGCTTAGCGGCGGGCCTAGACACCATATATTTT. It encodes CASSLAAGLDTIYF.

V and J are TRBV20-1 and TRBJ1-2; no clear D. Germline loops: CDR1 DFQATT, CDR2 SNEGSKA (reference sequence). V was clipped by 6 bases and J by 6 bases, with 11 bases between them. The CDR3 is made up of 11 amino acids. The CDR3 sequence: CSARPADGYTF. CDR3 DNA: TGCAGTGCCCGACCCGCGGATGGCTACACCTTC.

V is TRBV29-1 and J is TRBJ1-6; perhaps TRBD1 as D (5 bases). V was pared by 3 bases and J by 5 bases, with 8 bases between. CDR1 SQVTM and CDR2 ANQGSEA come from the germline V gene. This CDR3 has 13 residues. The CDR3 is CSVETENNSPLHF. The CDR3 DNA reads as TGCAGCGTTGAGACAGAAAATAATTCACCCCTCCACTTT.

The rearrangement uses TRBV30 and TRBJ2-7; 10 bases match TRBD2. V lost 3 bases to trimming and J lost 0 bases; unmatched junction nucleotides: 5. The CDR3 covers 15 residues. Germline-derived CDR1 and CDR2 are GTSNPN and SVGIG (reference sequence). In DNA form, the CDR3 reads TGTGCCTGGAGCCTAGCGGGGGATATCTCCTACGAGCAGTACTTC. Amino acid sequence: CAWSLAGDISYEQYF.

This rearrangement joins TRBV7-9 to TRBJ1-4; 7 nucleotides agree with TRBD1. Germline CDR1 reads SEHNR; CDR2 reads FQNEAQ (reference sequence). V lost 1 base, J lost 4 bases, and 3 bases stayed unmatched. CDR3 length: 15 amino acids. For the CDR3, the DNA is TGTGCCAGCAGCTTAGTAACAGGGGATAATGAAAAACTGTTTTTT. It is translated as CASSLVTGDNEKLFF.

This clone turned up a few times. V gene TRBV5-1 combines with J gene TRBJ1-2; D is possibly TRBD1 (5 bases). Between the trimmed V and J ends, which lost 6 bases and 8 bases, there was a span of 20 bases. CDR1 is SGHRS, CDR2 YFSETQ, per germline. The CDR3 sequence is 14 residues long. The CDR3 DNA reads as TGCGCCAGCAATCTTGGTGGGCAGGGAGGAGGCTACACCTTC. Amino acids: CASNLGGQGGGYTF.